These T cell receptor beta chains were read from a single sample in a study of T cells in Graves' hyperthyroidism and ophthalmopathy. From the multiplex PCR reads, TCRdb called clonotypes with MiXCR, one entry per CDR3 protein. The sample lists some 420,000 distinct CDR3 sequences; around 15% were seen once. The sample was blood. These receptors were collected from a young woman with Graves' hyperthyroidism. CDR3s include the opening cysteine and the closing phenylalanine or tryptophan. D genes are given only for firm matches. Clone size is shown for a subset of rows, as once, few, many or a class of expanded clone.

j_call: TRBJ2-5; clone_size: many; d_call: TRBD2; v_call: TRBV7-3; cdr3_aa: CASSFGLAGVETQYF; cdr3_nt: TGTGCCAGCAGCTTTGGACTAGCGGGAGTGGAGACCCAGTACTTC
j_call: TRBJ1-2; clone_size: few; d_call: NA; v_call: TRBV29-1; cdr3_aa: CSAGERKSDYGYTF; cdr3_nt: TGCAGCGCCGGAGAACGCAAAAGTGACTATGGCTACACCTTC
j_call: TRBJ1-3; clone_size: many; d_call: TRBD1; v_call: TRBV28; cdr3_aa: CASSSTGDGSGNTIYF; cdr3_nt: TGTGCCAGCAGTTCTACAGGGGACGGCTCTGGAAACACCATATATTTT
j_call: TRBJ1-5; clone_size: many; d_call: NA; v_call: TRBV28; cdr3_aa: CASEMDSNQPQHF; cdr3_nt: TGTGCCAGCGAAATGGATAGCAATCAGCCCCAGCATTTT
j_call: TRBJ2-1; clone_size: NA; d_call: NA; v_call: TRBV7-9; cdr3_aa: CASGDGSSYNEQFF; cdr3_nt: TGTGCCAGCGGGGACGGGAGCTCCTACAATGAGCAGTTCTTC
j_call: TRBJ2-7; clone_size: NA; d_call: NA; v_call: TRBV19; cdr3_aa: CASSIEVGAPYEQYF; cdr3_nt: TGTGCCAGTAGTATTGAGGTCGGCGCTCCTTACGAGCAGTACTTC
j_call: TRBJ1-1; clone_size: few; d_call: NA; v_call: TRBV12-3/TRBV12-4; cdr3_aa: CASSPVFWTEAFF; cdr3_nt: TGTGCCAGCAGCCCAGTTTTCTGGACTGAAGCTTTCTTT
j_call: TRBJ2-3; clone_size: many; d_call: NA; v_call: TRBV7-2; cdr3_aa: CASSLVLVSTDTQYF; cdr3_nt: TGTGCCAGCAGCTTAGTTTTAGTTAGCACAGATACGCAGTATTTT
j_call: TRBJ2-3; clone_size: few; d_call: TRBD2; v_call: TRBV19; cdr3_aa: CAVGAGNTDTQYF; cdr3_nt: TGTGCCGTGGGAGCGGGAAACACAGATACGCAGTATTTT
j_call: TRBJ1-1; clone_size: many; d_call: NA; v_call: TRBV6-1; cdr3_aa: CASRSGVTEAFF; cdr3_nt: TGTGCCAGCAGGTCAGGAGTCACTGAAGCTTTCTTT
j_call: TRBJ1-2; clone_size: many; d_call: NA; v_call: TRBV3-1; cdr3_aa: CASSPELTGPPGYTF; cdr3_nt: TGTGCCAGCAGCCCCGAGTTGACGGGTCCCCCTGGCTACACCTTC
j_call: TRBJ2-1; clone_size: many; d_call: TRBD2; v_call: TRBV6-4; cdr3_aa: CASSDRAGDYNEQFF; cdr3_nt: TGTGCCAGCAGTGACAGGGCGGGAGACTACAATGAGCAGTTCTTC
j_call: TRBJ1-6; clone_size: NA; d_call: NA; v_call: TRBV7-8; cdr3_aa: CASSPASSSPLHF; cdr3_nt: TGTGCCAGCAGCCCCGCTTCTTCGTCACCCCTCCACTTT
j_call: TRBJ2-7; clone_size: many; d_call: NA; v_call: TRBV6-1; cdr3_aa: CASSDYRTSYEQYF; cdr3_nt: TGTGCCAGCAGTGACTACAGGACCTCCTACGAGCAGTACTTC
j_call: TRBJ2-7; clone_size: NA; d_call: TRBD1; v_call: TRBV3-1; cdr3_aa: CASSQKSTGTAIYEQYF; cdr3_nt: TGTGCCAGCAGCCAAAAATCTACTGGGACAGCCATTTACGAGCAGTACTTC
j_call: TRBJ2-3; clone_size: many; d_call: NA; v_call: TRBV5-1; cdr3_aa: CASSPGLREDTQYF; cdr3_nt: TGCGCCAGCAGCCCCGGACTTCGGGAAGATACGCAGTATTTT
j_call: TRBJ2-7; clone_size: many; d_call: NA; v_call: TRBV6-1; cdr3_aa: CASSEATAASYEQYF; cdr3_nt: TGTGCCAGCAGTGAAGCGACGGCGGCCTCCTACGAGCAGTACTTC
j_call: TRBJ2-1; clone_size: many; d_call: NA; v_call: TRBV9; cdr3_aa: CASSVMGYSEQFF; cdr3_nt: TGTGCCAGCAGCGTAATGGGATACAGTGAGCAGTTCTTC
j_call: TRBJ2-1; clone_size: many; d_call: TRBD2; v_call: TRBV10-2; cdr3_aa: CATLAGEYNEQFF; cdr3_nt: TGCGCCACCCTAGCGGGAGAGTACAATGAGCAGTTCTTC
j_call: TRBJ2-5; clone_size: few; d_call: NA; v_call: TRBV20-1; cdr3_aa: CSAMGLGVQYQETQYF; cdr3_nt: TGCAGTGCCATGGGATTAGGGGTACAGTACCAAGAGACCCAGTACTTC
j_call: TRBJ2-1; clone_size: many; d_call: NA; v_call: TRBV30; cdr3_aa: CAWPGHPRHEQFF; cdr3_nt: TGTGCCTGGCCGGGACATCCTCGCCATGAGCAGTTCTTC
j_call: TRBJ2-3; clone_size: many; d_call: TRBD2; v_call: TRBV28; cdr3_aa: CASSRAGIFTDTQYF; cdr3_nt: TGTGCCAGCAGCCGAGCGGGAATCTTTACAGATACGCAGTATTTT
j_call: TRBJ2-5; clone_size: many; d_call: TRBD1; v_call: TRBV2; cdr3_aa: CASRKGAVETQYF; cdr3_nt: TGTGCCAGCAGAAAGGGGGCTGTGGAGACCCAGTACTTC
j_call: TRBJ1-1; clone_size: many; d_call: NA; v_call: TRBV27; cdr3_aa: CASSPYLSATEAFF; cdr3_nt: TGTGCCAGCAGTCCATACTTGAGTGCCACTGAAGCTTTCTTT
j_call: TRBJ2-5; clone_size: many; d_call: TRBD2; v_call: TRBV6-1; cdr3_aa: CASSTPRAGETQYF; cdr3_nt: TGTGCCAGCAGTACCCCCAGAGCGGGGGAGACCCAGTACTTC
j_call: TRBJ2-3; clone_size: many; d_call: TRBD2; v_call: TRBV12-3/TRBV12-4; cdr3_aa: CASRPGGGQETDTQYF; cdr3_nt: TGTGCCAGCAGACCCGGGGGGGGCCAGGAGACAGATACGCAGTATTTT